One and the same sample provided the 20 T cell receptor beta chains below, sequenced in a study of memory CD4+ T cells and cytomegalovirus serostatus. The sort gate was single viable CD3+CD4+CD8-CD45RO+ cells for memory CD4+ T cells. Clones were read by immunoSEQ multiplex PCR, and TCRdb kept only the in-frame ones, dropping some. Of some 67,000 clones detected, around 76% appear once; the ten largest clones hold 4% to 5.5%. The sample was memory CD4+ T cells from blood. These receptor sequences come from an adult in good health and CMV-seropositive.

CDR3 in amino acids: CAISRGTGGIGELFF. Written as DNA, the CDR3 is TGTGCCATCAGCAGGGGGACAGGGGGTATCGGGGAGCTGTTTTTT. The J gene is TRBJ2-2, the V gene TRBV10-3; 11 nucleotides match TRBD1. Germline CDR1 reads ENHRY; CDR2 reads SYGVKD. V lost 6 bases, J lost 7 bases, and 7 bases stayed unmatched. This CDR3 region has 15 residues.

The gene calls are TRBV5-1 and TRBJ1-1; 9 bases agree with TRBD1. Losses at the gene ends were 4 bases for V and 11 bases for J; bases not matched to a gene: 3. The CDR3 runs 11 residues. From germline, CDR1 is SGHRS and CDR2 YFSETQ. CDR3: CASSGTGRAFF. The CDR3 coding sequence is TGCGCCAGCAGCGGGACAGGGAGGGCTTTCTTT.

The gene calls are TRBV5-5 and TRBJ1-1; 9 bases agree with TRBD1. The V segment lost 4 bases and the J segment 3 bases; nucleotides outside the gene matches: 13. CDR1 and CDR2 from the germline V gene are SGHKS and YYEKEE (reference sequence). The CDR3 runs to 17 residues. CDR3 region: CASSARGQGKVDTEAFF. In DNA, the CDR3 is TGTGCCAGCAGCGCCCGGGGACAGGGTAAGGTTGACACTGAAGCTTTCTTT.

This clone was counted between two and nine times. V gene TRBV5-1 combines with J gene TRBJ1-1, with 7 bases aligning to TRBD1. Trimming at V came to 2 bases and at J to 0 bases, leaving 4 bases not matched to a gene. The CDR3 consists of 15 residues. Germline CDR1 SGHRS, CDR2 YFSETQ. CDR3 residues: CASSFQTGMNTEAFF. Here the CDR3 DNA reads TGCGCCAGCAGCTTCCAGACAGGGATGAACACTGAAGCTTTCTTT.

Only one count was recorded for this clone. The V gene is TRBV28, the J gene TRBJ2-1, with TRBD2 identical over 9 bases. Germline assignment: CDR1 MDHEN and CDR2 SYDVKM. The J segment lost 8 bases and the V segment lost 5 bases, leaving 10 bases of the junction unmatched. This CDR3 is built from 15 residues. The CDR3 sequence: CASSPPGRGGDEQFF. The CDR3, as DNA: TGTGCCAGCAGTCCCCCCGGGCGGGGGGGCGATGAGCAGTTCTTC. The complete variable domain, with remaining parts taken from reference TRBV28 and TRBJ2-1, reads DVKVTQSSRYLVKRTGEKVFLECVQDMDHENMFWYRQDPGLGLRLIYFSYDVKMKEKGDIPEGYSVSREKKERFSLILESASTNQTSMYLCASSPPGRGGDEQFFGPGTRLTVL.

This rearrangement joins TRBV11-2 to TRBJ2-7, with 9 bases matching TRBD2. There are 15 residues in the CDR3. Germline V gives CDR1 SGHAT, CDR2 FQNNGV. V lost 6 bases, J lost 2 bases, and 8 bases stayed unmatched. CDR3 bases: TGTGCCAGCAGAATAGTTGGCGGGAGGGCCTACGAGCAGTACTTC. Translating gives CASRIVGGRAYEQYF.

This sequence joins TRBV6-5 and TRBJ2-7, with 8 bases identical to TRBD1. Per the germline V gene, CDR1 is MNHEY and CDR2 is SVGAGI. The CDR3 runs to 12 residues. After removal of 7 bases from V and 7 bases from J, the junction contained 6 bases not matched to a gene. CDR3 nucleotide sequence: TGTGCCAGCAACAAAGGACAGGGAGAGCAGTACTTC. Protein product: CASNKGQGEQYF.

The chain joins TRBV5-1 to TRBJ2-2; TRBD1 matches at 7 bases. The CDR3 runs 15 residues. The ends lost 3 bases at V and 1 base at J; junction bases unmatched: 3. The V gene's germline CDR1 is SGHRS and CDR2 YFSETQ. CDR3 coding DNA: TGCGCCAGCAGCTCCGGGACAGAGAACACCGGGGAGCTGTTTTTT. This codes for CASSSGTENTGELFF.

This clone was seen more than once but under ten times. The chain employs TRBV4-1 and TRBJ2-4; D is undetermined. This CDR3 spans 15 amino acids. Germline CDR1 and CDR2: MGHRA and YSYEKL. V dropped 0 bases and J dropped 4 bases, with 10 bases sitting between them. The CDR3 sequence: CASSQEAGVKNIQYF. Written as DNA, the CDR3 is TGCGCCAGCAGCCAAGAAGCAGGAGTTAAAAACATTCAGTACTTC.

This chain uses TRBV15 with TRBJ2-5, with TRBD2 identical over 7 bases. The CDR3 runs to 16 residues. Germline values: CDR1 LNHNV, CDR2 YYDKDF (reference sequence). The V and J ends lost 3 bases and 5 bases, in that order; junction bases with no gene match: 12. The CDR3 region has the DNA TGTGCCACCAGCAGGGGTGGGGGAGGGGTAGGGGAGACCCAGTACTTC. It encodes CATSRGGGGVGETQYF.

The chain carries TRBV4-1 and TRBJ1-1; 7 bases are shared with TRBD1. The CDR3 loop spans 15 amino acids. J was trimmed by 4 bases and V by 1 base; bases with no gene match: 6. Germline values: CDR1 MGHRA, CDR2 YSYEKL. CDR3 bases: TGCGCCAGCAGCCAAGCGTTTCCAGGGGGCACTGAAGCTTTCTTT. This codes for CASSQAFPGGTEAFF.

The CDR3 DNA follows: TGTGCCAGCAGCTTAGGGGTAGCGGGAGAAGGAGATACGCAGTATTTT. Protein sequence: CASSLGVAGEGDTQYF. The V and J genes are TRBV11-2 and TRBJ2-3; 9 bases map to TRBD2. This CDR3 has 16 amino acids. Germline CDR1 is SGHAT and CDR2 is FQNNGV. Trimming took 1 base from V and 5 from J; bases not matched to a gene: 7.

The J gene is TRBJ2-7, the V gene TRBV5-6, with D perhaps TRBD2 (6 bases). The CDR3 has 15 amino acids. Trimming stripped 2 bases from V and 3 bases from J, with 15 bases between. Per the germline V gene, CDR1 is SGHDT and CDR2 is YYEEEE. The CDR3 coding sequence is TGTGCCAGCAGCTTTCCCCCCGGCGGGATCTACGAGCAGTACTTC. Its protein product is CASSFPPGGIYEQYF. Full variable domain (outside the CDR3, taken from reference TRBV5-6 and TRBJ2-7): DAGVTQSPTHLIKTRGQQVTLRCSPKSGHDTVSWYQQALGQGPQFIFQYYEEEERQRGNFPDRFSGHQFPNYSSELNVNALLLGDSALYLCASSFPPGGIYEQYFGPGTRLTVT.

A remark on this clone: Different DNA sequences within this sample yield the same CDR3. CDR3 sequence (DNA): TGTGCCAGCAGCCTAGGGGGGAGTGAGGAGACCCAGTACTTC. Its translation: CASSLGGSEETQYF. The gene calls are TRBV7-9 and TRBJ2-5; D possibly uses TRBD1 or TRBD2 (6 bases each). Germline V gene data show CDR1 as SEHNR and CDR2 as FQNEAQ (reference sequence). The CDR3 contains 14 residues. V was cut by 5 bases and J by 5 bases, with 15 bases left in between.

V gene TRBV28 combines with J gene TRBJ1-1; no clear D gene. There are 13 residues in the CDR3. CDR1 and CDR2 (germline): MDHEN, SYDVKM. V shed 7 bases and J shed 5 bases, with 14 bases lying between them. CDR3 region: CASISPGWTEAFF. The CDR3 DNA is TGTGCCAGCATAAGCCCGGGTTGGACTGAAGCTTTCTTT.

V gene TRBV2 combines with J gene TRBJ2-1; 8 nucleotides match TRBD2. Germline CDR1 is SNHLY and CDR2 is FYNNEI. The CDR3 length is 14 residues. V was pared by 3 bases and J by 6 bases, with 4 bases of the junction left unmatched. The CDR3 DNA is TGTGCCAGCAGTGATACGGGGGGGCGCAATGAGCAGTTCTTC. It yields the protein CASSDTGGRNEQFF.

This clone was counted a few times. The chain is built from TRBV7-9 and TRBJ2-7; 7 bases are a match to TRBD2. The ends lost 6 bases at V and 0 bases at J; junction bases unmatched: 8. The length of the CDR3 is 15 residues. Per the germline V gene, CDR1 is SEHNR and CDR2 is FQNEAQ (reference sequence). CDR3 nucleotides: TGTGCCAGCAGTTCCGGGGACTACTCCTCCTACGAGCAGTACTTC. Protein: CASSSGDYSSYEQYF. The whole variable domain, filled in from reference TRBV7-9 and TRBJ2-7, reads DTGVSQNPRHKITKRGQNVTFRCDPISEHNRLYWYRQTLGQGPEFLTYFQNEAQLEKSRLLSDRFSAERPKGSFSTLEIQRTEQGDSAMYLCASSSGDYSSYEQYFGPGTRLTVT.

The rearrangement joins TRBV7-9 to TRBJ1-1; 9 bases are shared with TRBD1. J lost 6 bases, V lost 6 bases, and 14 bases had no gene match. The length of the CDR3 is 16 residues. The germline gives CDR1 SEHNR, CDR2 FQNEAQ (reference sequence). CDR3 amino acids: CASRPQIGTGWAEAFF. The DNA for the CDR3 is TGTGCCAGCAGACCCCAAATAGGGACAGGGTGGGCTGAAGCTTTCTTT.

This clone was picked up a small number of times. The chain couples TRBV11-1 to TRBJ2-3, with a tentative D call TRBD1 (6 bases). V was cut by 4 bases and J by 4 bases, with 15 bases left in between. The CDR3 has 15 residues. The germline gives CDR1 SGHAT, CDR2 FQDESV (reference sequence). DNA for the CDR3: TGTGCCAGCAGCTCCTACGGGACAAGTGCAGATACGCAGTATTTT. Protein: CASSSYGTSADTQYF.

The sample holds a few counts of this clone. V is TRBV5-4 and J is TRBJ2-1; 7 positions agree with TRBD2. The CDR3 spans 14 residues. V lost 4 bases to trimming and J lost 8 bases; unmatched junction nucleotides: 9. The germline CDR1 and CDR2 sequences are SGHNT and YYREEE (reference sequence). CDR3 in amino acids: CASSTGAGEDEQFF. In nucleotides, the CDR3 is TGTGCCAGCAGCACTGGGGCGGGGGAAGATGAGCAGTTCTTC.